Below, 24 T cell receptor beta chains from the same sample are listed, as sequenced in a study of T cells after yellow fever vaccination. TCRdb reprocessed the 5' RACE reads via MiXCR and lists one record per CDR3 protein. The sample yields hundreds of thousands of distinct CDR3 sequences, roughly 8.7% seen once. The source material was PBMCs, sampled on the day of the first yellow fever vaccination. The receptor set was obtained from a young man who received the YFV17D yellow fever vaccine.

V and J are TRBV7-2 and TRBJ2-7; 14 bases align to TRBD2. CDR3 size: 18 residues. Germline V lookup: CDR1 SGHTA, CDR2 FQGNSA. J lost 0 bases, V lost 0 bases, and 4 bases had no gene match. The CDR3 DNA reads TGTGCCAGCAGCTTAGCGGTGGGACTAGCGGGGGACTCCTACGAGCAGTACTTC. Translation: CASSLAVGLAGDSYEQYF.

J is TRBJ1-2 and V is TRBV5-1, with TRBD1 matching 11 bases. The CDR3 runs 14 residues. The germline V gene has CDR1 SGHRS and CDR2 YFSETQ. After removal of 5 bases from V and 8 bases from J, the junction contained 8 bases not matched to a gene. CDR3 DNA: TGCGCCAGCAGTACGGACAGGGGGCTGAGGGGCTACACCTTC. This gives the protein CASSTDRGLRGYTF.

This clonotype showed up many times. The V call is TRBV5-1, the J call TRBJ2-5; D not resolved. Germline V gives CDR1 SGHRS, CDR2 YFSETQ. V was clipped by 0 bases and J by 5 bases, with 5 bases between them. This CDR3 contains 12 residues. The CDR3 protein is CASSLAGETQYF. CDR3 bases: TGCGCCAGCAGCTTGGCCGGGGAGACCCAGTACTTC.

The chain is built from TRBV6-1 and TRBJ1-2; D remains ambiguous. The CDR3 totals 14 residues. Germline V gene lookup returns CDR1 MNHNS and CDR2 SASEGT. The V end was cut by 2 bases, the J end by 7 bases, with 14 bases between. CDR3: CASSEPSDGRGYTF. The CDR3 coding sequence is TGTGCCAGCAGTGAACCGTCGGACGGACGTGGCTACACCTTC.

V usage is TRBV12-3 or TRBV12-4 and J usage is TRBJ1-2; 8 bases map to TRBD1. Unmatched junction bases numbered 3, after V lost 4 bases and J lost 5 bases. The CDR3 has 13 residues. CDR3 sequence (DNA): TGTGCCAGCAGTTACAGGGGGGGGTATGGCTACACCTTC. This codes for CASSYRGGYGYTF.

For the CDR3, the DNA is TGCAGTGCTAGACTCAAAAGGGCCCCGGACCCAGGGGCTAAGAACTATGGCTACACCTTC. Translation: CSARLKRAPDPGAKNYGYTF. The genes are TRBV20-1 and TRBJ1-2; D might be TRBD1 (6 bases). Trimming left V 2 bases short and J 2 bases short, with 30 bases between. Germline V gives CDR1 DFQATT, CDR2 SNEGSKA (reference sequence). The CDR3 sequence is 20 residues long.

This clonotype has a handful of counts. This chain uses TRBV12-3 or TRBV12-4 with TRBJ2-7; D may be TRBD2 (5 bases). V dropped 5 bases and J dropped 3 bases, with 8 bases sitting between them. CDR3 length: 12 amino acids. Here the CDR3 DNA reads TGTGCCAGCAGTCTGACTAACTACGAGCAGTACTTC. Encoded protein: CASSLTNYEQYF.

The CDR3 loop reads CASRLPHKWGGNEQFF. The CDR3 region has the DNA TGTGCCAGCAGATTGCCACATAAGTGGGGGGGAAATGAGCAGTTCTTC. The rearrangement links TRBV28 to TRBJ2-1; 7 nucleotides match TRBD2. Losses at the gene ends were 6 bases for V and 7 bases for J; bases not matched to a gene: 15. Germline CDR1 and CDR2: MDHEN and SYDVKM. This CDR3 region has 16 residues. Supplemented by reference TRBV28 and TRBJ2-1, the full variable domain reads DVKVTQSSRYLVKRTGEKVFLECVQDMDHENMFWYRQDPGLGLRLIYFSYDVKMKEKGDIPEGYSVSREKKERFSLILESASTNQTSMYLCASRLPHKWGGNEQFFGPGTRLTVL.

The chain has TRBV4-2 and TRBJ1-2, with a possible D match to TRBD1 (6 bases). This CDR3 has 13 residues. Trimming cost V 3 bases and J 5 bases, with 10 bases left between them. Germline V gene lookup returns CDR1 LGHNA and CDR2 YNFKEQ. The CDR3 sequence is CASSHGGSYGYTF. The CDR3, as DNA: TGTGCCAGCAGCCATGGGGGCTCTTATGGCTACACCTTC.

This clonotype was detected many times. This sequence joins TRBV12-3 or TRBV12-4 and TRBJ2-4; D not resolved. The ends were cut back, 3 bases at V and 1 base at J, with 10 bases in the middle. The CDR3 contains 15 residues. CDR3 sequence: CASSLMSGAKNIQYF. The DNA of the CDR3 is TGTGCCAGCAGTTTGATGAGTGGGGCCAAAAACATTCAGTACTTC.

V and J are TRBV7-8 and TRBJ2-1; tentatively, D is TRBD2 (7 bases). This CDR3 contains 18 residues. V dropped 2 bases and J dropped 0 bases, with 17 bases sitting between them. CDR1 and CDR2 from the germline V gene are SGHVS and FQNEAQ. The CDR3 DNA reads as TGTGCCAGCAGCTTAATTACCGGGGGGCTGAGCTCCTACAATGAGCAGTTCTTC. Its translation is CASSLITGGLSSYNEQFF.

In its sample, this clonotype was seen a few times. This chain uses TRBV6-2 or TRBV6-3 with TRBJ1-1, with no clear D. V was clipped by 7 bases and J by 10 bases, with 16 bases between them. The CDR3 totals 12 residues. CDR1 MNHEY and CDR2 SVGEGT come from the germline V gene. The chain's CDR3 is CASTGPYGLAFF. The CDR3 DNA reads TGTGCCAGCACCGGGCCGTACGGACTAGCTTTCTTT.

This clonotype occurred a few times. The chain joins TRBV12-3 or TRBV12-4 to TRBJ1-6; the match to TRBD1 covers 7 bases. The V segment lost 2 bases and the J segment 9 bases; nucleotides outside the gene matches: 7. The CDR3 totals 15 residues. CDR3 bases: TGTGCCAGCAGTTTAACCGGGACAGTAAGTTCACCCCTCCACTTT. Its protein product is CASSLTGTVSSPLHF.

The chain uses TRBV29-1 and TRBJ2-1; possibly TRBD2 for D (5 bases). CDR3 size: 14 residues. V lost 1 base and J lost 7, with 14 bases in between. Germline assignment: CDR1 SQVTM and CDR2 ANQGSEA. The CDR3 protein is CSVEAGSLTNEQFF. The CDR3 nucleotides are TGCAGCGTTGAAGCGGGGAGCTTGACGAATGAGCAGTTCTTC.

Worth noting for this clonotype: This may stem from a read error, because a much larger clone lies one nucleotide away. The missing conserved phenylalanine or tryptophan at the end of this CDR3 makes a read error likely. V is TRBV5-1 and J is TRBJ2-3; perhaps TRBD1 as D (6 bases). The CDR3 has 15 residues. Trimming removed 4 bases at V and 0 bases at J, with 12 bases between. CDR1 is SGHRS, CDR2 YFSETQ, per germline. CDR3 sequence (DNA): TGCGCCAGCAGCACAAGACAGGCTAGCACAGATACGCAGTATTCT. This codes for CASSTRQASTDTQYS.

The V and J genes are TRBV4-1 and TRBJ2-3; 10 bases are shared with TRBD2. J lost 2 bases, V lost 3 bases, and 5 bases had no gene match. This CDR3 has 16 amino acids. CDR1 MGHRA and CDR2 YSYEKL come from the germline V gene. The chain's CDR3 is CASSHPAGGFTDTQYF. The CDR3 DNA follows: TGCGCCAGCAGCCACCCAGCGGGGGGGTTCACAGATACGCAGTATTTT.

This clonotype has more than one count but fewer than ten. The rearrangement links TRBV7-2 to TRBJ1-6, with 7 positions matching TRBD1. The CDR3 is made up of 16 amino acids. V lost 4 bases to trimming and J lost 7 bases; unmatched junction nucleotides: 10. Germline CDR1 SGHTA, CDR2 FQGNSA. This CDR3 is CASSSSQGVMNSPLHF. The CDR3, as DNA: TGTGCCAGCAGCTCCTCCCAGGGGGTAATGAATTCACCCCTCCACTTT.

J is TRBJ1-5 and V is TRBV19; 8 positions agree with TRBD1. Germline V gene lookup returns CDR1 LNHDA and CDR2 SQIVND (reference sequence). There are 17 residues in the CDR3. The V and J ends lost 4 bases and 9 bases, in that order; junction bases with no gene match: 17. Here the CDR3 DNA reads TGTGCCAGTAGTACCCCCCGGCAGGGGGCGATCTCAGGGCCCCAGCATTTT. Amino acids: CASSTPRQGAISGPQHF.

This clonotype was seen a few times. V usage is TRBV7-9 and J usage is TRBJ1-2; 9 bases agree with TRBD1. In germline, CDR1 is SEHNR, CDR2 FQNEAQ (reference sequence). V shed 5 bases, J shed 8 bases, and the junction held 12 bases outside the gene matches. The CDR3 consists of 15 residues. CDR3 sequence: CASSKPDRGEEGYTF. The CDR3 bases are TGTGCCAGCAGCAAGCCCGACAGGGGGGAGGAAGGCTACACCTTC. Full variable domain (rest looked up from reference TRBV7-9 and TRBJ1-2): DTGVSQNPRHKITKRGQNVTFRCDPISEHNRLYWYRQTLGQGPEFLTYFQNEAQLEKSRLLSDRFSAERPKGSFSTLEIQRTEQGDSAMYLCASSKPDRGEEGYTFGSGTRLTVV.

This clonotype was counted ten times or more. The rearrangement joins TRBV7-3 to TRBJ2-1, with D perhaps matching TRBD2 (6 bases). This CDR3 region has 13 residues. The V and J ends lost 5 bases and 4 bases respectively, with 9 bases between them. Germline CDR1 SGHTA, CDR2 FQGTGA. The chain's CDR3 is CASSQDYYNEQFF. CDR3 sequence (DNA): TGTGCCAGCAGCCAGGACTATTACAATGAGCAGTTCTTC.

The chain has TRBV20-1 and TRBJ2-3, with TRBD1 matching 9 bases. The CDR3 runs 13 residues. Germline CDR1 reads DFQATT; CDR2 reads SNEGSKA (reference sequence). In DNA form, the CDR3 reads TGCGGGGGACAGGGAGAAAACACAGATACGCAGTATTTT. Protein product: CGGQGENTDTQYF.

This clonotype appeared a few times. This chain links TRBV6-5 with TRBJ2-3; D is unresolved. Trimming shortened V by 2 bases and J by 1 base, and 16 bases separated the two germline ends. Germline assignment: CDR1 MNHEY and CDR2 SVGAGI. This CDR3 region has 17 residues. The chain's CDR3 is CASSYVSKPEGTDTQYF. The CDR3 DNA reads as TGTGCCAGCAGTTACGTCTCGAAGCCTGAGGGCACAGATACGCAGTATTTT.

This clonotype came up many times. V and J are TRBV7-2 and TRBJ2-5; TRBD2 matches at 9 bases. The CDR3 covers 16 residues. V gave up 5 bases and J gave up 6 bases; unmatched junction bases: 13. The V gene's germline CDR1 is SGHTA and CDR2 FQGNSA. CDR3 nucleotides: TGTGCCAGCAGCCGGGATAGCGGGGGAGGTCTAAAGACCCAGTACTTC. Translated, it gives CASSRDSGGGLKTQYF.

The table lists this clonotype with many counts. The chain recombines TRBV2 with TRBJ2-7; 8 bases fit TRBD1. The CDR3 covers 14 residues. The J segment lost 2 bases and the V segment lost 5 bases, leaving 5 bases of the junction unmatched. The germline gives CDR1 SNHLY, CDR2 FYNNEI. The CDR3: CASSSRDRTYEQYV. The CDR3 bases are TGTGCCAGCAGTTCTAGGGACAGGACCTACGAGCAGTACGTC.